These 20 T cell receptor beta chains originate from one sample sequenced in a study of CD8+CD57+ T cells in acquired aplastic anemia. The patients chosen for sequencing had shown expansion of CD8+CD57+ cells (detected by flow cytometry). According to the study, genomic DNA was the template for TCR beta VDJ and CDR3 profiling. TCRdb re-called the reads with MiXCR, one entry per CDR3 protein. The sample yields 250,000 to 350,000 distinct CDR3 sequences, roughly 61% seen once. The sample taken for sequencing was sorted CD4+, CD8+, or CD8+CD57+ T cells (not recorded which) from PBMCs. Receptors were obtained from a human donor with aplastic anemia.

DNA of the CDR3: TGTGCCAGCAGCGTAGGGACTAGCGGCAATAACGGGGCAGGTACGCAGTATTTT. This codes for CASSVGTSGNNGAGTQYF. The chain carries TRBV9 and TRBJ2-3; 10 bases align to TRBD2. The CDR3 contains 18 residues. CDR1 SGDLS and CDR2 YYNGEE come from the germline V gene. The J segment lost 8 bases and the V segment lost 0 bases, leaving 15 bases of the junction unmatched.

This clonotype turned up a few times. The CDR3 protein is CASSLSREAFF. The DNA for the CDR3 is TGTGCCAGCAGCCTGTCTAGAGAAGCTTTCTTT. This rearrangement joins TRBV14 to TRBJ1-1; unclear D gene. V was clipped by 4 bases and J by 8 bases, with 8 bases between them. Germline CDR1 SGHDN, CDR2 FVKESK. There are 11 residues in the CDR3.

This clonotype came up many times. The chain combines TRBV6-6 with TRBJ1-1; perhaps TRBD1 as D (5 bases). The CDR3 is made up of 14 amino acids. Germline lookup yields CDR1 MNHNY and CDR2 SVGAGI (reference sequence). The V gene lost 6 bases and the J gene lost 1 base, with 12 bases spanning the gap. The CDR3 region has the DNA TGTGCCAGCAGCCTTAGGGGACGGAACACTGAAGCTTTCTTT. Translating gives CASSLRGRNTEAFF.

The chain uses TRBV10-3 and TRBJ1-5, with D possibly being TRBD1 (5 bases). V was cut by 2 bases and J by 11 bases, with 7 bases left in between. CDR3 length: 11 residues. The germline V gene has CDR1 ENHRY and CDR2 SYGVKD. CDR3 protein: CAISEGTSQHF. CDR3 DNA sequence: TGTGCCATCAGTGAGGGGACGTCCCAGCATTTT.

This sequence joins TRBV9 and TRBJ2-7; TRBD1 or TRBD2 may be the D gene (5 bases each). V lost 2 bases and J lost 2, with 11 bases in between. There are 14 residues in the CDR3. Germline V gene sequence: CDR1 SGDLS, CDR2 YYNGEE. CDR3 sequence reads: CASSVGEGPYEQYF. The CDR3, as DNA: TGTGCCAGCAGCGTCGGAGAGGGACCCTACGAGCAGTACTTC. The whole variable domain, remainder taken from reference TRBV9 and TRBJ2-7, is DSGVTQTPKHLITATGQRVTLRCSPRSGDLSVYWYQQSLDQGLQFLIQYYNGEERAKGNILERFSAQQFPDLHSELNLSSLELGDSALYFCASSVGEGPYEQYFGPGTRLTVT.

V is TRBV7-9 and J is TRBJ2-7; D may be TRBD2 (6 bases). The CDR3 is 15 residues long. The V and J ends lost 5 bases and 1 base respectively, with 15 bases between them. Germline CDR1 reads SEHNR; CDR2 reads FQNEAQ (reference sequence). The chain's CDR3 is CASSGVIRGSYEQYF. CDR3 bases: TGTGCCAGCAGCGGGGTAATACGGGGGTCCTACGAGCAGTACTTC.

The CDR3 DNA reads TGTGCCAGCAGTTGGGACAGGGGCGCGAGCAATCAGGCACAGCATTTT. Protein sequence: CASSWDRGASNQAQHF. This chain links TRBV2 with TRBJ1-5, with 10 positions matching TRBD1. The length of the CDR3 is 16 residues. V dropped 5 bases and J dropped 13; count of bases not matched to a gene: 17. CDR1 SNHLY and CDR2 FYNNEI come from the germline V gene.

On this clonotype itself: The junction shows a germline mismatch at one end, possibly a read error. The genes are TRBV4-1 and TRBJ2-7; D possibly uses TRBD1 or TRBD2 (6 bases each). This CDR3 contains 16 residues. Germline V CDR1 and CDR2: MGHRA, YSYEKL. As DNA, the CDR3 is TGTGCCTCGTCGGGGGCGGAATCCGGTCCCTCCTACGAGCAGTACTTC. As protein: CASSGAESGPSYEQYF.

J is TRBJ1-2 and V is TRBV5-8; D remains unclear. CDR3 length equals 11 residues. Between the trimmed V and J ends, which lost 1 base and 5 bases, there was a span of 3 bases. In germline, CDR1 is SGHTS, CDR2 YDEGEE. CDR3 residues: CASSLSYGYTF. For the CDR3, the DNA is TGTGCCAGCAGCTTGAGTTATGGCTACACCTTC.

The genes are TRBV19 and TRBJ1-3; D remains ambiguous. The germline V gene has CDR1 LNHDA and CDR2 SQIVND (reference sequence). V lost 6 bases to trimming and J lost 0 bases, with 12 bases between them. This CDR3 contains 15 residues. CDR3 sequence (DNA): TGTGCCAGTAGCTATAGGGCTAGCTCTGGAAACACCATATATTTT. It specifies CASSYRASSGNTIYF.

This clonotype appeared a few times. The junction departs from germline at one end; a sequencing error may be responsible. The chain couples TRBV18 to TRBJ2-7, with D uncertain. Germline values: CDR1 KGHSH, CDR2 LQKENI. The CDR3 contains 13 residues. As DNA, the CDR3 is TGTGCCAGCTCACCCCAAGCTGAGGACGAGCAGCACTTC. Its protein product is CASSPQAEDEQHF.

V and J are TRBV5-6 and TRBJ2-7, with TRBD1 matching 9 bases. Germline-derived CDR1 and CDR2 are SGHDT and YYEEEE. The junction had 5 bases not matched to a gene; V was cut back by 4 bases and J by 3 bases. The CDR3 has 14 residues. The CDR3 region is CASSEGTGNYEQYF. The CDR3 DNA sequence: TGTGCCAGCAGCGAAGGGACAGGGAACTACGAGCAGTACTTC.

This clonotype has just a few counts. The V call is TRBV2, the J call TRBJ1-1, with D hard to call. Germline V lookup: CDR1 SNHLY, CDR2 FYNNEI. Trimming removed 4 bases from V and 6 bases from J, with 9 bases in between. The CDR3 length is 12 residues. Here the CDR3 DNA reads TGTGCCAGCAGTGTTTCTGTGGCTGAAGCTTTCTTT. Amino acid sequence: CASSVSVAEAFF. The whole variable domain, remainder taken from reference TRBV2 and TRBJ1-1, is EPEVTQTPSHQVTQMGQEVILRCVPISNHLYFYWYRQILGQKVEFLVSFYNNEISEKSEIFDDQFSVERPDGSNFTLKIRSTKLEDSAMYFCASSVSVAEAFFGQGTRLTVV.

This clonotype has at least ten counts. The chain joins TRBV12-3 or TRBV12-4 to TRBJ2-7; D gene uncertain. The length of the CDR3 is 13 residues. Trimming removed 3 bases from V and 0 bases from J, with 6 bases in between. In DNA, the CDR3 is TGTGCCAGCAGTTTTCCAAGCTCCTACGAGCAGTACTTC. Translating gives CASSFPSSYEQYF.

The CDR3 DNA reads TGCAGTGCTCAGGGACCAAATCAGCCCCAGCATTTT. Protein sequence: CSAQGPNQPQHF. V gene TRBV20-1 combines with J gene TRBJ1-5; D possibly corresponds to TRBD1 (5 bases). CDR1 is DFQATT, CDR2 SNEGSKA, per germline (reference sequence). CDR3 size: 12 residues. Between the trimmed V and J ends, which lost 5 bases and 4 bases, there was a span of 9 bases.

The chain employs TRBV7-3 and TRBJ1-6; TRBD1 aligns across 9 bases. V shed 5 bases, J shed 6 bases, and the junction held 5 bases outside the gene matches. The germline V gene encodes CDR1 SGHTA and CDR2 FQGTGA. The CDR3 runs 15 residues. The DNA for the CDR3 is TGTGCCAGCAGCCGCGGACAGGGGCTTAATTCACCCCTCCACTTT. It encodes CASSRGQGLNSPLHF.

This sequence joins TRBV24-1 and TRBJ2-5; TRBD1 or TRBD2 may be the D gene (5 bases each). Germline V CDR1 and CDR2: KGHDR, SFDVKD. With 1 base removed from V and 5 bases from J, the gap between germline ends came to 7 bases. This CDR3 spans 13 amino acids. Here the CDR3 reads CATSDLEGETQYF. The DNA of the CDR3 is TGTGCCACCAGTGATTTAGAGGGGGAGACCCAGTACTTC.

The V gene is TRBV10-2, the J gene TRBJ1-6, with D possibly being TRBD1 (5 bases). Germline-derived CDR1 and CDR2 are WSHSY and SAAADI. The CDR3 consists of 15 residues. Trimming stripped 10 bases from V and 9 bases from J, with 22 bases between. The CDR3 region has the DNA TGCGCCACCCCGGTCCCACCAGGGTGGGGTTCACCCCTCCACTTT. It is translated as CATPVPPGWGSPLHF.

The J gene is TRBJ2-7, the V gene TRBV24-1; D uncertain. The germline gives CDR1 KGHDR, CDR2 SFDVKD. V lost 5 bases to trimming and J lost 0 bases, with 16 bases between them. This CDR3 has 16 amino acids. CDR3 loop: CATSVREAVSSYEQYF. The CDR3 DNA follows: TGTGCCACCAGTGTAAGAGAGGCGGTGAGCTCCTACGAGCAGTACTTC.

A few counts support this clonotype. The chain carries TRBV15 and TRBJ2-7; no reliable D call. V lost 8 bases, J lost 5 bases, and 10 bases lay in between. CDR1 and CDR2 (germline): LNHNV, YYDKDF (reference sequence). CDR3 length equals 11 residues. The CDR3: CATGVGHEQYF. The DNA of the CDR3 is TGTGCCACCGGCGTAGGACACGAGCAGTACTTC.